This T cell receptor beta chain was captured by sequencing in a study of breast tumors, draining lymph nodes, adjacent tissues. The lymph nodes were axillary draining lymph nodes from breast cancer patients. The V and J ends lost 5 bases and 10 bases respectively, with 16 bases between them. The length of the CDR3 is 13 residues. Germline CDR1 is PRHDT and CDR2 is FYEKMQ (reference sequence). TCRdb re-called the multiplex PCR reads with MiXCR, one entry per CDR3 protein. The sample carries 150,000 to 200,000 distinct CDR3 sequences, more than 25% recorded once. Sequencing input: axillary lymph node tissue. This clonotype was obtained from a female donor with breast cancer. Some clones in this sample may be carry-over from other donors' samples. The rearrangement uses TRBV13 and TRBJ2-3, with a tentative D call TRBD2 (6 bases). CDR3 sequence reads: CASSQRTGGAQYF. Written as DNA, the CDR3 is TGTGCCAGCAGCCAGCGCACAGGAGGGGCGCAGTATTTT.